This T cell receptor beta chain emerged from a study of blood T cells in healthy people across ages (dated by TCRdb to about 2015). For the wider study: In model experiments, template switching captured about one uniquely barcoded TCR beta cDNA molecule for every two T cells. Four age groups were formed from the donors: young (average about 16 years), middle-aged (roughly 38), aged (62) and long-lived (less than 85). The study analyzed two additional independent replicas of 1 million unique cDNA reads from the same blood draw for two donors, one aged 18 to 29 and one aged 80 or older. Age-related changes in TCR beta repertoire diversity were measured in the study by deep sequencing normalized with unique cDNA molecular identifiers.

Donors were 35 to 40 systemically healthy Caucasian individuals from Russia aged roughly 6 to 90 years. Roughly 9 milliliters of peripheral blood were drawn from each donor into EDTA-treated Vacutainer tubes. Ficoll-Paque density-gradient centrifugation was used to isolate PBMCs, with at least 7 million per sample. Trizol reagent was used to extract total RNA from the PBMCs, yielding at least 6 micrograms per sample. Naive CD45RAhigh/CD27high T cell percentages were measured by flow cytometry on a PBMC aliquot from every donor. V lost 3 bases and J lost 5 bases, and the count of bases not matched to a germline gene is 2. CDR1 and CDR2, looked up from the germline V gene, are MGHRA and YSYEKL. From its cysteine to its phenylalanine, the CDR3 spans 15 amino acids. The DNA shown is the 45-base CDR3, in frame from base 1. The protocol used for the library was 5' RACE. Sequencing was carried out with an Illumina HiSeq 2500. A second roughly 6 to 11 cycle PCR used a sample-barcoded 5' primer and a J-beta primer mix. Each TCR beta cDNA molecule received a unique molecular identifier from a template-switch 5' adaptor carrying 12 random nucleotides. Each sample yielded at least 2.5 million CDR3-containing paired-end reads. First-strand cDNA synthesis was performed from all RNA using the Mint cDNA synthesis kit, with priming by a TRBC-specific oligonucleotide. Following uracil-DNA glycosylase treatment, all cDNA underwent a first 18-cycle PCR with the universal primers M1SS and BC2_uni_R. The study's own analysis went as follows. For normalization, 1 million high-quality reads were randomly selected from each sample, with every read carrying a distinct molecular identifier. Reads with shared molecular identifiers were discarded instead of being binned into consensus sequences. CDR3 identification, clonotype clustering and error correction used MiTCR with a Q25 quality threshold and the strictest error-elimination algorithm. A nonparametric unseen species model using Euler transformation provided a lower-bound estimate of total TCR beta diversity. In-frame beta chains were kept once TCRdb had trimmed the public reads at Q25 with fastp and called clones with MiXCR. Rows merge per CDR3 protein into single entries with the most common DNA and genes. What appears here as the V and J calls and clone size reflects TCRdb's work, not the paper's. The sample includes about 800,000 distinct CDR3 sequences, with 20% to 25% observed a single time. Jointly, the top ten make up approximately 4% of the sample.

What the research found in general, with its limitations: As age increased, observed TCR beta diversity per million T cells dropped in a roughly linear way, and a significant reduction was already evident by age 40. A strong correlation was found between observed TCR beta diversity and the percentage of naive T cells measured by flow cytometry. Compared with the aged group, the long-lived group had more naive CD4+ T cells, fewer expanded clones and increased TCR diversity, a pattern suggesting age selection. Conclusive comparison of naive and antigen-experienced compartments was prevented by the profiling of bulk unsorted PBMCs. Estimates of total diversity based on one million sequenced T cells were considered lower bounds and underestimates. The CMV infection status of donors was not known, potentially confounding age-related changes in expanded clonotypes.

This clonotype has more than one count but fewer than ten. This clone's antigen is unknown. The record has no base qualities; no much larger clone is one base away. This sample was shared with a second study, whose subject was T cells of mothers and their children. As that second paper reports: The donors were nine systemically healthy Caucasian individuals, made up of three mothers and their six children. cDNA synthesis consumed the entire amount of extracted RNA, loaded at 1.5 ug RNA in each 15 ul reaction. In the second PCR, the M1S primer added sample barcodes and 2-4 random nucleotides. Each mother yielded over 9.5 million TCR beta CDR3 reads and each child 2.5 million to 3 million reads. Thymic selection similarly shapes TCR recombination output in related and unrelated pairs, with minor effect from inherited differences. Related mother-child pairs always showed normalized repertoire overlap that was slightly higher than in unrelated mother-child pairs, though the difference was never significant. With a sensitivity of around 97 clones per million clonotypes, no persistent microchimeric T cell clones were detected. In the study, deep NGS was used to compare the TCR beta repertoires of mothers and children, and features distinguishing related mother-child pairs from unrelated individuals were sought. The mean age was around 40 +/- 4 years for the mothers and about 12 +/- 4 years for the children. Libraries were sequenced on Illumina HiSeq 2000 with 100+100 nt paired-end reads after adapter ligation with NEBNext reagents. Mother and child libraries were prepared a month apart and sequenced in separate runs to prevent cross-contamination. Between about 500,000 and 2,100,000 distinct TCR beta clonotypes were identified per donor. Naive TCR beta clonotypes were estimated from low-frequency clonotypes matched to each donor's FACS-determined naive share, without sorting.

What was sequenced was blood. Recombination linked TRBV4-1 to TRBJ2-1, and TRBD2 matches 12 of the central bases. The sequence came from a boy aged 5-17 years in good health. CDR3 reads: CASSHSSGRDNEQFF. The sequence in DNA is TGCGCCAGCAGCCATTCTAGCGGGAGGGACAATGAGCAGTTCTTC.